These T cell receptor beta chains were read from a single sample in a study of CD8 T cells in ankylosing spondylitis. MiXCR, applied by TCRdb to the 5' RACE reads, yields one record per CDR3 protein. Among almost 400,000 distinct CDR3 sequences listed, more than 20% were seen once. Sample: blood, either unsorted or a sorted T cell fraction (not recorded which). These receptors came from a male donor with ankylosing spondylitis. The CDR3 runs from the conserved cysteine through the conserved F or W. D genes are given only for firm matches. Clone size, where shown, is once, few, many, or a class for clones that have expanded.

16	TRBJ2-7	many	TRBV10-3	TRBD2	TGTGCCATCAGTGAGTCGCGAAGCGGGAGGTTCTACGAGCAGTACTTC	CAISESRSGRFYEQYF
18	TRBJ2-1	-	TRBV13	TRBD2	TGTGCCAGCAGCCCTTTAGGTACTAGCGGACTCTACGGGAATGAGCAGTTCTTC	CASSPLGTSGLYGNEQFF
13	TRBJ2-2	-	TRBV5-6	-	TGTGCCAGCAGCCCTACAATTCCCGGGGAGCTGTTTTTT	CASSPTIPGELFF
12	TRBJ2-7	-	TRBV7-2	-	TGTGCCAGCAGCCGAACGAATAGTGAGCAGTACTTC	CASSRTNSEQYF
13	TRBJ1-1	-	TRBV7-2	-	TGTGCCAGCAGCTTACGGACCGTACTATCAGCTTTCTTT	CASSLRTVLSAFF
15	TRBJ2-1	-	TRBV14	TRBD2	TGTGCCAGCAGCCAAGCGGGAGGGCCCCACAATGAGCAGTTCTTC	CASSQAGGPHNEQFF
19	TRBJ2-5	few	TRBV11-1	-	TGTGCCAGCAGCTTGATGTTTGGGCAATTCAGCGTCGTCCAAGAGACCCAGTACTTC	CASSLMFGQFSVVQETQYF
14	TRBJ2-5	few	TRBV18	TRBD1	TGTGCCAGCTCAGCCGAGACAGGGGGAGAGACCCAGTACTTC	CASSAETGGETQYF
13	TRBJ2-6	-	TRBV20-1	-	TGCAGTGCTAGTCGGTCTGGGGCCAACGTCCTGACTTTC	CSASRSGANVLTF
13	TRBJ1-5	-	TRBV29-1	-	TGCAGCGTGGGGGTGGGGACCGATCAGCCCCAGCATTTT	CSVGVGTDQPQHF
17	TRBJ2-4	-	TRBV10-3	TRBD1	TGTGCCATCAGTGAGTCGGGTCCGGGACAGGGTGTCAACATTCAGTACTTC	CAISESGPGQGVNIQYF
15	TRBJ2-7	-	TRBV5-6	TRBD2	TGTGCCAGCAGTTCGACTAGCACGGTCTCCTACGAGCAGTACTTC	CASSSTSTVSYEQYF
15	TRBJ2-3	-	TRBV7-2	-	TGTGCCAGCAGCTCACCCGCCCACTGGCTCGATACGCAGTATTTT	CASSSPAHWLDTQYF
14	TRBJ2-1	few	TRBV7-9	-	TGTGCCAGCAGCTTCTCCTTCTCCTACAATGAGCAGTTCTTC	CASSFSFSYNEQFF
15	TRBJ2-1	-	TRBV4-1	-	TGCGCCAGCAGGAGAGGAACAGAGTCAATCAATGAGCAGTTCTTC	CASRRGTESINEQFF
15	TRBJ2-6	many	TRBV19	-	TGTGCCACTTCCCAATTCGCGGCCGGGGCCAACGTCCTGACTTTC	CATSQFAAGANVLTF
15	TRBJ2-1	-	TRBV5-1	-	TGCGCCAGCAGCTCAGACGCAGGGGTCCTGGATGAGCAGTTCTTC	CASSSDAGVLDEQFF